The 5 T cell receptor beta chains in this list originate from one sample, sequenced in a study of blood T cell repertoires in COVID-19 (dated by TCRdb to the early 2020s). Libraries were made using the immunoSEQ multiplex PCR assay. What TCRdb holds here is the immuneACCESS table cut down to in-frame rearrangements. Part of the clones is not present; checked against another copy, under half of the missing clones reflect an unresolved V gene, and the others are unexplained. The sample data list over 200,000 clones, and 65% to 90% of these were observed just once. The ten largest clones take up around 15% of the sample. The material sequenced was PBMCs or T cells enriched from blood (not recorded which). The receptor set was obtained from a man aged 18 to 29 who had recovered from COVID-19.

The CDR3 spells CSVEYQTGQGPPHQPQHF. DNA of the CDR3: TGCAGCGTCGAATATCAGACTGGACAGGGCCCCCCCCATCAGCCCCAGCATTTT. The J gene is TRBJ1-5, the V gene TRBV29-1; TRBD1 aligns across 8 bases. The ends lost 6 bases at V and 5 bases at J; junction bases unmatched: 21. The germline V gene encodes CDR1 SQVTM and CDR2 ANQGSEA. This CDR3 comprises 18 residues.

The chain combines TRBV10-3 with TRBJ2-1, with D perhaps TRBD2 (5 bases). Trimming stripped 2 bases from V and 4 bases from J, with 15 bases between. The CDR3 covers 16 residues. Germline assignment: CDR1 ENHRY and CDR2 SYGVKD. The CDR3 bases are TGTGCCATCAGTGAGACCTCTCTAGCTGGGTACAATGAGCAGTTCTTC. Amino acid sequence: CAISETSLAGYNEQFF.

With respect to this clone: Other DNA sequences within the sample encode an identical CDR3. This chain connects TRBV5-1 to TRBJ2-1; 8 bases line up with TRBD1. This CDR3 spans 14 amino acids. V shed 2 bases and J 2 bases; nucleotides not matched to a gene: 0. Germline V gene sequence: CDR1 SGHRS, CDR2 YFSETQ. As DNA, the CDR3 is TGCGCCAGCAGCTTACAGGGGGCCTACAATGAGCAGTTCTTC. Its translation: CASSLQGAYNEQFF.

The sample holds one count of this clone. This chain uses TRBV7-9 with TRBJ1-2; 11 nucleotides agree with TRBD1. Germline loops: CDR1 SEHNR, CDR2 FQNEAQ (reference sequence). The CDR3 covers 16 residues. V lost 0 bases and J lost 5; bases outside the gene matches: 5. CDR3 nucleotides: TGTGCCAGCAGCTTAGCCGGGACAGGGGGTGAATATGGCTACACCTTC. Translated: CASSLAGTGGEYGYTF.

The chain employs TRBV27 and TRBJ2-1; tentative D call: TRBD2 (6 bases). CDR3 length: 12 residues. Germline CDR1 is MNHEY and CDR2 is SMNVEV (reference sequence). The V end lost 5 bases, the J end lost 10 bases, and 12 bases lay between the germline ends. CDR3 sequence: CASSPGGLEQFF. CDR3 bases: TGTGCCAGCAGTCCCGGTGGACTAGAGCAGTTCTTC.